One sample yielded the 8 T cell receptor beta chains listed below, sequenced in a study of T cell responses to AZD1222 COVID-19 vaccine. The assay was immunoSEQ multiplex PCR, and TCRdb's table has in-frame clones only and misses some. Of 75,000 to 95,000 clones in the sample, about 85% were seen once. Here the sequenced sample was peripheral blood, taken on day 0 of AZD1222 vaccination. These receptors all stem from an adult in good health.

This clone was observed once. This chain links TRBV5-1 with TRBJ2-7, with 7 nucleotides matching TRBD2. V lost 7 bases and J lost 4; bases outside the gene matches: 20. The CDR3 has 17 residues. Germline CDR1 reads SGHRS; CDR2 reads YFSETQ. This CDR3 reads CASSPGSGGDGSYEQYF. CDR3 sequence (DNA): TGCGCCAGCTCCCCGGGCAGTGGGGGGGATGGTTCGTACGAGCAGTACTTC.

The chain has TRBV27 and TRBJ2-1; either TRBD1 or TRBD2 may fit D (5 bases each). Germline V gives CDR1 MNHEY, CDR2 SMNVEV (reference sequence). This CDR3 comprises 15 residues. V lost 1 base and J 8 bases, leaving 15 bases between the germline ends. The CDR3 region is CASSLYRDLSDEQFF. The CDR3 region has the DNA TGTGCCAGCAGTTTATATAGGGACCTCTCGGATGAGCAGTTCTTC.

The chain employs TRBV5-1 and TRBJ2-1; D is ambiguous. Germline V CDR1 and CDR2: SGHRS, YFSETQ. The CDR3 contains 15 residues. The ends were cut back, 4 bases at V and 10 bases at J, with 21 bases in the middle. The CDR3 region is CASSLPGPAAREQFF. CDR3 DNA sequence: TGCGCCAGCAGCCTGCCGGGTCCAGCAGCAAGGGAGCAGTTCTTC.

The V and J genes are TRBV28 and TRBJ1-4; D gene uncertain. With 6 bases removed from V and 3 bases from J, the gap between germline ends came to 11 bases. Germline values: CDR1 MDHEN, CDR2 SYDVKM. This CDR3 has 14 residues. CDR3 in amino acids: CASSEGSANEKLFF. The CDR3, as DNA: TGTGCCAGCAGCGAGGGTTCTGCTAATGAAAAACTGTTTTTT.

The rearrangement uses TRBV7-8 and TRBJ2-7; 9 positions agree with TRBD2. V lost 3 bases to trimming and J lost 7 bases; unmatched junction nucleotides: 13. The CDR3 is 16 amino acids. CDR1 is SGHVS, CDR2 FQNEAQ, per germline. The CDR3 nucleotides are TGTGCCAGCAGCTTGAATGCGGGGGGGCCCCTATTTGAGCAGTACTTC. This translates into CASSLNAGGPLFEQYF.

V gene TRBV6-5 combines with J gene TRBJ2-7; the match to TRBD1 covers 9 bases. This CDR3 contains 14 residues. The germline V gene has CDR1 MNHEY and CDR2 SVGAGI. V was clipped by 2 bases and J by 3 bases; unmatched bases: 2. The CDR3 DNA follows: TGTGCCAGCAGTTACACGACAGGGGGCTACGAGCAGTACTTC. Protein sequence: CASSYTTGGYEQYF.

The chain carries TRBV6-1 and TRBJ2-7; possible D gene TRBD1, 6 bases. This CDR3 is built from 17 residues. Deletions cut 2 bases from V and 0 bases from J, with 17 bases between. Germline lookup yields CDR1 MNHNS and CDR2 SASEGT. The CDR3 DNA sequence: TGTGCCAGCAGTGAAACAAATAGGGACACCTTCTCCTACGAGCAGTACTTC. It codes for CASSETNRDTFSYEQYF.

V usage is TRBV10-3 and J usage is TRBJ1-4; D not certain. The germline V and J ends were trimmed by 6 bases and 8 bases, with 10 bases remaining between them. Germline CDR1 and CDR2: ENHRY and SYGVKD. The CDR3 length is 12 residues. CDR3 protein: CAIRESGEKLFF. In nucleotides, the CDR3 is TGTGCCATCAGGGAATCTGGCGAAAAACTGTTTTTT.